This TCR beta chain was documented in a study of cytotoxic CD8 clonotypes in ibrutinib-treated CLL (dated by TCRdb to the early 2020s). Describing the broader study: The cohort included roughly 15 treatment-naive and fewer than 12 relapsed/refractory patients; about 18 were IGHV unmutated. On average, each sample had roughly 230,000 productive templates and more than 85,000 productive rearrangements. Responses were partial in some 24 patients and complete in 2; after median about 70 months follow-up, 14 stayed in remission and about twelve progressed. The response samples were drawn at a median of approximately 11 months into treatment, with a range of about 6 to 36 months. Cryopreserved peripheral blood mononuclear cells were obtained before treatment, at response, and at either sustained remission or disease progression. Of the 90 or so participants in the trial, about two dozen had longitudinal samples available. General findings and caveats noted by the study authors: Clonality increased at ibrutinib response, stayed stable in sustained remission, and fell back toward baseline at progression. Public clonotypes were rare and either shrank or stayed stable during treatment, and the rise in clonality at ibrutinib response reflected expansion of private clonotypes. Lymph node repertoires were not examined, and the timing of sampling was not matched between patients in sustained remission and those whose disease progressed. Baseline clonality exceeded that of age-matched healthy donors and correlated strongly with circulating CD8+ T-cell counts.

On a MiSeq, deep resolution sequencing aimed for a depth between 1 in 1 million and 1 in 200,000 T cells, with each clonotype covered roughly 10x on average. TCR beta libraries were generated with the immunoSEQ hsTCRB Kit. Per the source publication's procedure: Data were analyzed with ImmunoSEQ Data Assistant and ImmunoSEQ Analyzer, with V, D and J genes assigned per IMGT definitions. Clonality, which ranges from 0 to 1, was calculated as one minus the normalized Shannon entropy of productive rearrangement frequencies. Only overrepresented clonotypes making up at least 0.05% of the repertoire of each patient were included in the public clonotype analysis. About a dozen age-matched healthy donor repertoires from immuneACCESS served as clonality controls. TCRdb re-hosts the immuneACCESS table, in-frame sequences only. Its copies lack some clones; in the studies checked, an unresolved V gene accounts for under half of them, and the cause for the rest is not known. The V and J calls and the clone size are those of that table, but D and trimming were determined from the DNA. This sample gives hundreds of thousands of clones in total; almost 80% of them show up just once. 5% to 7% of the sample belongs to the ten largest clones.

This clone was seen more than once but under ten times. The specificity of this receptor is unknown. Nothing much larger sits one base from this clone, and base qualities are not available. Around 2 micrograms of genomic DNA were extracted from cryopreserved PBMCs for TCR beta library preparation. Longitudinal blood samples from CLL patients on ibrutinib monotherapy underwent high-throughput TCR beta sequencing. Patients were enrolled in a phase 2 open-label single-center ibrutinib monotherapy trial. A distance of 18 bases separates the germline ends of V and J, which lose 3 bases and 4 bases respectively. Based on the germline V gene, the CDR1 and CDR2 sequences are SGHTA and FQGNSA. The CDR3 starts with the cysteine, ends with the phenylalanine, and has 16 residues. Here the CDR3 DNA is all that survives: 48 bases in frame from base 1.

The sequence was obtained from a human donor with chronic lymphocytic leukemia. The chain employs TRBV7-2 and TRBJ1-2, with the D gene call left open. This specimen consisted of PBMCs, obtained before ibrutinib treatment. The CDR3 in this case is CASSLSTVSGVYGYTF. The bases are TGTGCCAGCAGCTTGTCGACGGTGTCTGGTGTCTATGGCTACACCTTC.